This note documents a single TCR beta chain sequence. The antigen is not known. 5'RACE, which relied on constant-segment primers, yielded TCR alpha and TCR beta cDNA libraries carrying sample barcodes and UMIs. TCRdb re-analysed the 5' RACE reads in MiXCR, keeping a single row per CDR3 protein. The sample holds hundreds of thousands of distinct CDR3 sequences; about 20% are singletons and the top ten take approximately 12%. The entry originates in a study of T-cell memory formation after mild COVID-19. Study outcomes and limitations: A second wave expanding day 15 to 37 was CD4+-biased; contracting clones were balanced.

The junction had 8 bases not matched to a gene; V was cut back by 8 bases and J by 2 bases. The germline V gene has CDR1 SNHLY and CDR2 FYNNEI. This CDR3 region has 17 residues. The sample consisted of PBMCs or a T cell subset sorted from them (not recorded which). The TCR sequence derives from an adult woman who had mild COVID-19 (a few samples of this study predate the infection). Cell type and time point are not known. The chain combines TRBV2 with TRBJ2-1; 14 bases fit TRBD2. As DNA, the CDR3 is TGTGCCAGCTCGGGGACTAGCGGGAGATTGGCCTACAATGAGCAGTTCTTC. This encodes CASSGTSGRLAYNEQFF.